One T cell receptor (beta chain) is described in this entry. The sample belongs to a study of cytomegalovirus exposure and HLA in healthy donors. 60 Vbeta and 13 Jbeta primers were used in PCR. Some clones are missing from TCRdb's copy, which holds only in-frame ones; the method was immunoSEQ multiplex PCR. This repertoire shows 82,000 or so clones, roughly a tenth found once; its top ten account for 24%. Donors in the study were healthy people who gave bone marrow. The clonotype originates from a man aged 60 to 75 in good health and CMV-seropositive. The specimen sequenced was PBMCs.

This chain's CDR3 is CASSPDRVGKNIQYF. The CDR3 DNA reads as TGTGCCAGCAGCCCGGACAGGGTGGGCAAAAACATTCAGTACTTC. V gene TRBV28 combines with J gene TRBJ2-4, with 8 bases aligning to TRBD1. Trimming cost V 6 bases and J 3 bases; bases outside gene matches: 7. Germline loops: CDR1 MDHEN, CDR2 SYDVKM. The CDR3 length is 15 residues.